This T cell receptor (beta chain) was observed in a study of T cells in pancreatic ductal adenocarcinoma. Surgery without prior neoadjuvant therapy was the treatment of the selected pancreatic ductal adenocarcinoma patients. Only in-frame clones appear in the TCRdb table, and some are missing; sequencing was by immunoSEQ multiplex PCR. The profile shows fewer than 20,000 clones, around 90% of them singletons. Specimen: PBMCs. The receptor was derived from a human donor with pancreatic ductal adenocarcinoma.

The DNA of the CDR3 is TGTGCCAGCAGCGCAACAGGGGCGTCCTACGAGCAGTACTTC. Encoded protein: CASSATGASYEQYF. The chain carries TRBV9 and TRBJ2-7; 7 bases map to TRBD1. The CDR3 is made up of 14 amino acids. Germline V gives CDR1 SGDLS, CDR2 YYNGEE. V lost 3 bases, J lost 1 base, and 4 bases stayed unmatched.